This passage covers 26 T cell receptor beta chains from one sample sequenced in a study of T cell changes during pregnancy in multiple sclerosis. Here immunoSEQ multiplex PCR was the method, and the copy in TCRdb shows in-frame clones only, minus some. The sample carries roughly 60,000 clones, 80% to 95% recorded once. The sequencing used peripheral blood, collected in the second trimester of pregnancy. These receptors were obtained from a female donor with multiple sclerosis, enrolled in a pregnancy study.

The V and J genes are TRBV2 and TRBJ2-1; the match to TRBD2 covers 14 bases. Germline CDR1 reads SNHLY; CDR2 reads FYNNEI. The CDR3 has 18 residues. The V gene end was trimmed by 0 bases and the J gene end by 3 bases; junction bases not matched to a gene: 4. Written as DNA, the CDR3 is TGTGCCAGCAGTGAAGCGCAAGGACTAGCGGGAGGCTACAATGAGCAGTTCTTC. Translated: CASSEAQGLAGGYNEQFF. The full variable domain, completed using reference TRBV2 and TRBJ2-1, is EPEVTQTPSHQVTQMGQEVILRCVPISNHLYFYWYRQILGQKVEFLVSFYNNEISEKSEIFDDQFSVERPDGSNFTLKIRSTKLEDSAMYFCASSEAQGLAGGYNEQFFGPGTRLTVL.

The chain is built from TRBV4-2 and TRBJ2-2; TRBD2 aligns across 11 bases. Germline CDR1 LGHNA, CDR2 YNFKEQ. This CDR3 comprises 18 residues. V lost 1 base, J lost 3 bases, and 7 bases stayed unmatched. CDR3 bases: TGTGCCAGCAGCCAAGTGGCGACTAGCGGGATCGACACCGGGGAGCTGTTTTTT. Translation: CASSQVATSGIDTGELFF.

This chain joins TRBV2 and TRBJ2-6; the match to TRBD1 covers 8 bases. V lost 6 bases to trimming and J lost 2 bases; unmatched junction nucleotides: 3. Germline assignment: CDR1 SNHLY and CDR2 FYNNEI. The CDR3 covers 15 residues. CDR3 sequence reads: CASRAGGAGANVLTF. In nucleotides, the CDR3 is TGTGCCAGCAGGGCAGGGGGCGCTGGGGCCAACGTCCTGACTTTC.

The chain is built from TRBV12-2 and TRBJ2-7; the D call in the table, TRBD2, was not verified against the DNA. TRBV12-2 is shown as a pseudogene. The CDR3 totals 16 residues. Written as DNA, the CDR3 is TGTGCAAGTCGCCTACATCATGGGACTAGGTCCTACGAGCAGTACTTC. Amino acid sequence: CASRLHHGTRSYEQYF.

The rearrangement uses TRBV4-2 and TRBJ2-3; 12 nucleotides match TRBD2. The CDR3 runs to 16 residues. Germline V gene data show CDR1 as LGHNA and CDR2 as YNFKEQ. V lost 1 base, J lost 2 bases, and 1 base stayed unmatched. CDR3 amino acids: CASSQASGRATDTQYF. CDR3 coding DNA: TGTGCCAGCAGCCAAGCTAGCGGGAGGGCCACAGATACGCAGTATTTT.

This rearrangement joins TRBV11-2 to TRBJ1-2; 7 nucleotides line up with TRBD1. Germline V gene lookup returns CDR1 SGHAT and CDR2 FQNNGV. The V segment lost 5 bases and the J segment 5 bases; nucleotides outside the gene matches: 11. CDR3 length: 15 residues. The CDR3 region has the DNA TGTGCCAGCAGCCCCCTAACAGGGGATACATATGGCTACACCTTC. This sequence encodes CASSPLTGDTYGYTF. Full variable domain (outside the CDR3, taken from reference TRBV11-2 and TRBJ1-2): EAGVAQSPRYKIIEKRQSVAFWCNPISGHATLYWYQQILGQGPKLLIQFQNNGVVDDSQLPKDRFSAERLKGVDSTLKIQPAKLEDSAVYLCASSPLTGDTYGYTFGSGTRLTVV.

This chain links TRBV7-9 with TRBJ2-1; a possible D gene is TRBD2 (6 bases). The CDR3 spans 17 residues. Germline-derived CDR1 and CDR2 are SEHNR and FQNEAQ (reference sequence). The ends were cut back, 7 bases at V and 0 bases at J, with 19 bases in the middle. The CDR3 DNA reads as TGTGCCAGCATCGCTCTCGGGGCGGGGTACTCCTACAATGAGCAGTTCTTC. Its protein is CASIALGAGYSYNEQFF. The whole variable domain, remainder taken from reference TRBV7-9 and TRBJ2-1, is DTGVSQNPRHKITKRGQNVTFRCDPISEHNRLYWYRQTLGQGPEFLTYFQNEAQLEKSRLLSDRFSAERPKGSFSTLEIQRTEQGDSAMYLCASIALGAGYSYNEQFFGPGTRLTVL.

The chain is built from TRBV11-1 and TRBJ2-7, with unresolved D. The CDR3 consists of 14 residues. Trimming cost V 5 bases and J 5 bases, with 16 bases left between them. Germline CDR1 SGHAT, CDR2 FQDESV (reference sequence). The CDR3 region is CASSQNARIHEQYF. The CDR3 nucleotides are TGTGCCAGCAGCCAGAACGCTAGGATTCACGAGCAGTACTTC.

This chain links TRBV7-8 with TRBJ1-4, with D tentatively TRBD1 (5 bases). CDR3 length: 15 amino acids. The germline V and J ends were trimmed by 5 bases and 7 bases, with 17 bases remaining between them. Germline CDR1 SGHVS, CDR2 FQNEAQ. The CDR3 here is CASSPTGTWGEKLFF. In DNA form, the CDR3 reads TGTGCCAGCAGCCCAACCGGGACTTGGGGTGAAAAACTGTTTTTT.

This clone came up a few times. The genes are TRBV6-6 and TRBJ1-1, with D perhaps matching TRBD1 (6 bases). Trimming stripped 7 bases from V and 5 bases from J, with 14 bases between. Germline CDR1 MNHNY, CDR2 SVGAGI (reference sequence). The CDR3 length is 13 residues. CDR3 DNA sequence: TGTGCCAGCATAGGCAGGGGATATACTGAAGCTTTCTTT. This gives the protein CASIGRGYTEAFF.

CDR3 loop: CASSQDSGTSGHNEQFF. Here the CDR3 DNA reads TGTGCCAGCAGCCAAGACTCCGGGACTAGCGGCCACAATGAGCAGTTCTTC. The chain uses TRBV4-2 and TRBJ2-1, with 11 bases fitting TRBD2. Per germline, CDR1 LGHNA and CDR2 YNFKEQ. The CDR3 covers 17 residues. V trimming: 0 bases; J trimming: 5 bases; junction bases outside the gene matches: 6.

The CDR3 DNA follows: TGTGCCAGCAGCCTCTGGTCCCAGGGTGAAAAACTGTTTTTT. Translation: CASSLWSQGEKLFF. V usage is TRBV7-9 and J usage is TRBJ1-4; maybe TRBD1 (5 bases). The CDR3 totals 14 residues. CDR1 and CDR2 (germline): SEHNR, FQNEAQ (reference sequence). The V and J ends lost 5 bases and 7 bases respectively, with 14 bases between them.

The chain combines TRBV7-2 with TRBJ1-4; 11 positions agree with TRBD1. The CDR3 contains 15 residues. The V gene end was trimmed by 3 bases and the J gene end by 8 bases; junction bases not matched to a gene: 5. The V gene's germline CDR1 is SGHTA and CDR2 FQGNSA. CDR3 region: CASSFKRDRGEKLFF. The CDR3, as DNA: TGTGCCAGCAGCTTCAAGCGGGACAGGGGGGAAAAACTGTTTTTT.

The chain recombines TRBV18 with TRBJ2-3; no firm D call. This CDR3 is built from 13 residues. The germline V gene has CDR1 KGHSH and CDR2 LQKENI. Trimming left V 3 bases short and J 4 bases short, with 8 bases between. The CDR3 DNA sequence: TGTGCCAGCTCACCGCTCGGAGCAGATACGCAGTATTTT. Translating it yields CASSPLGADTQYF.

The rearrangement links TRBV11-2 to TRBJ2-7; 7 nucleotides agree with TRBD1. Per the germline V gene, CDR1 is SGHAT and CDR2 is FQNNGV. The CDR3 sequence is 19 residues long. V trimming: 0 bases; J trimming: 3 bases; junction bases outside the gene matches: 17. CDR3 bases: TGTGCCAGCAGCTTAGACCCGGACAGGCCGGGTCTTAAAAACTACGAGCAGTACTTC. Protein sequence: CASSLDPDRPGLKNYEQYF.

This chain joins TRBV5-4 and TRBJ2-4, with 7 bases aligning to TRBD2. Germline values: CDR1 SGHNT, CDR2 YYREEE (reference sequence). Germline trimming cut 4 bases from V and 0 bases from J; bases unmatched to any gene: 10. The CDR3 has 17 residues. The CDR3 sequence is CASSTWGGTLAKNIQYF. The CDR3 nucleotides read TGTGCCAGCAGCACCTGGGGGGGGACGCTAGCCAAAAACATTCAGTACTTC.

The chain employs TRBV29-1 and TRBJ1-3, with a possible D match to TRBD1 (6 bases). Per the germline V gene, CDR1 is SQVTM and CDR2 is ANQGSEA. The CDR3 contains 13 residues. Trimming removed 7 bases from V and 1 base from J, with 11 bases in between. CDR3 in amino acids: CSGQGRSGNTIYF. In DNA form, the CDR3 reads TGCAGCGGTCAGGGGCGGTCTGGAAACACCATATATTTT.

The chain carries TRBV5-1 and TRBJ2-3, with TRBD2 matching 11 bases. The V segment lost 4 bases and the J segment 0 bases; nucleotides outside the gene matches: 4. Germline CDR1 and CDR2: SGHRS and YFSETQ. CDR3 length equals 16 residues. This chain's CDR3 is CASSRWTSGSTDTQYF. CDR3 bases: TGCGCCAGCAGCCGATGGACTAGCGGGAGCACAGATACGCAGTATTTT.

The chain couples TRBV28 to TRBJ2-1; 8 nucleotides align to TRBD1. V lost 6 bases and J lost 6; bases outside the gene matches: 7. The CDR3 is 14 amino acids. Germline-derived CDR1 and CDR2 are MDHEN and SYDVKM. CDR3 nucleotide sequence: TGTGCCAGCAGGGTGGCAGGGGGCTTCAATGAGCAGTTCTTC. Translating it yields CASRVAGGFNEQFF.

This chain connects TRBV5-1 to TRBJ2-7; 7 bases line up with TRBD2. Germline V CDR1 and CDR2: SGHRS, YFSETQ. Trimming cost V 2 bases and J 5 bases; bases outside gene matches: 7. The CDR3 is made up of 14 amino acids. For the CDR3, the DNA is TGCGCCAGCAGCTTCGGGGGGAACCTCAACGAGCAGTACTTC. Its protein product is CASSFGGNLNEQYF.

The chain employs TRBV6-5 and TRBJ1-2; D ambiguous. V lost 0 bases and J lost 3, with 8 bases in between. The length of the CDR3 is 14 residues. From germline, CDR1 is MNHEY and CDR2 SVGAGI. CDR3 amino acids: CASSYSFSDYGYTF. CDR3 DNA sequence: TGTGCCAGCAGTTACTCCTTTTCAGACTATGGCTACACCTTC.

The V gene is TRBV11-2, the J gene TRBJ2-7; 7 nucleotides agree with TRBD2. The CDR3 spans 16 residues. With 4 bases clipped from V and 5 bases from J, the junction kept 14 bases outside the gene matches. Germline CDR1 is SGHAT and CDR2 is FQNNGV. The CDR3 DNA sequence: TGTGCCAGCAGCTCGACGGGGAGGGCCATCGCGGACGAGCAGTACTTC. Amino acid sequence: CASSSTGRAIADEQYF.

The genes are TRBV29-1 and TRBJ1-1, with D unclear. This CDR3 has 12 residues. The germline CDR1 and CDR2 sequences are SQVTM and ANQGSEA. V was pared by 4 bases and J by 5 bases, with 11 bases between. The CDR3 spells CSVALRRTEAFF. The CDR3 nucleotides read TGCAGCGTTGCCCTCCGGAGAACTGAAGCTTTCTTT.

In this sample, this clone turned up once. The V call is TRBV5-6, the J call TRBJ2-5, with 10 bases fitting TRBD1. Germline CDR1 reads SGHDT; CDR2 reads YYEEEE. CDR3 length: 15 residues. The junction had 8 bases not matched to a gene; V was cut back by 4 bases and J by 5 bases. DNA of the CDR3: TGTGCCAGCAGCCCACAGACAGGGGGCTTGGAGACCCAGTACTTC. Protein product: CASSPQTGGLETQYF.

J is TRBJ2-1 and V is TRBV5-4, with D perhaps TRBD2 (6 bases). Germline V CDR1 and CDR2: SGHNT, YYREEE (reference sequence). This CDR3 has 15 amino acids. V was trimmed by 2 bases and J by 7 bases, leaving 16 bases between them. In nucleotides, the CDR3 is TGTGCCAGCAGCTTTTTTAGCGGAAGGGGAAATGAGCAGTTCTTC. It specifies CASSFFSGRGNEQFF.

The chain uses TRBV7-2 and TRBJ1-1; tentative D call: TRBD1 (5 bases). In germline, CDR1 is SGHTA, CDR2 FQGNSA. V lost 0 bases to trimming and J lost 2 bases, with 7 bases between them. The CDR3 has 14 residues. CDR3 region: CASSLARDNTEAFF. CDR3 DNA: TGTGCCAGCAGCTTAGCGCGGGACAACACTGAAGCTTTCTTT. The variable domain in full, completed from reference TRBV7-2 and TRBJ1-1, reads GAGVSQSPSNKVTEKGKDVELRCDPISGHTALYWYRQSLGQGLEFLIYFQGNSAPDKSGLPSDRFSAERTGGSVSTLTIQRTQQEDSAVYLCASSLARDNTEAFFGQGTRLTVV.